The following is a T cell receptor (beta chain) sequence with its context. The antigen remains unidentified. The source of the sample is a study of tumor-infiltrating lymphocytes in primary liver carcinoma. Points from the study as a whole: Overlap in tumor-adjacent and tumor-blood pairs fell below that of tumor region pairs. Detection in all five tumor regions applied to only about 7.5-25% of top clones.

Making TCR beta cDNA involved approximately 530 ng total RNA and a constant-region primer. Three nested multiplex PCR rounds, a slightly modified ARM-PCR, produced the libraries for TCR beta. The first two PCR rounds used TRBV1-TRBV30 primers with a Cbeta primer, roughly 10 cycles each. One entry per CDR3 protein, called by TCRdb with MiXCR from the multiplex PCR reads. Among about 25,000 distinct CDR3 sequences listed, over 60% were seen once. Both RNA and DNA were isolated together from roughly 20-30 mg of bulk tissue that had not been sorted. Resecting the tumor surgically was how the patients' primary liver carcinoma was treated. Each tumor specimen held more than 80% viable tumor cells. Germline-derived CDR1 and CDR2 are SQVTM and ANQGSEA. Trimming pared 5 bases from V and 16 bases from J, leaving 21 bases between. The CDR3 runs to 13 residues.

Sequenced input: liver tumor tissue from sampling region 5. Noted subset: tumor region T5, tumor centre. The chain joins TRBV29-1 to TRBJ2-6, with D maybe TRBD1 (5 bases). This clonotype originated in a young woman with primary liver carcinoma and hepatitis B virus infection. The CDR3 nucleotides are TGCAGCGTTCGAGGAACTGGGGCCAGCGTACTGACTTTC. It yields the protein CSVRGTGASVLTF. The full variable domain, in which reference TRBV29-1 and TRBJ2-6 provide the parts outside the CDR3, is SAVISQKPSRDICQRGTSLTIQCQVDSQVTMMFWYRQQPGQSLTLIATANQGSEATYESGFVIDKFPISRPNLTFSTLTVSNMSPEDSSIYLCSVRGTGASVLTFGAGSRLTVL.